The clone carrying this T cell receptor (beta chain) was observed a single time. The antigen remains unidentified. A multiplex PCR was run with 60 Vbeta primers and 13 Jbeta primers. Using immunoSEQ multiplex PCR, the repertoire was profiled, and TCRdb retains in-frame clones only, with some absent. The sample includes about 130,000 clones, approximately 84% of them seen just once. V lost 9 bases and J 4 bases, leaving 15 bases between the germline ends. This CDR3 comprises 13 residues. Per germline, CDR1 MNHEY and CDR2 SMNVEV (reference sequence). This entry is derived from a study of cytomegalovirus exposure and HLA in healthy donors. General study findings and limits: For most TCR beta V segments, an earlier analysis put the productive rate at about 90% or about 30% of the time.

V gene TRBV27 combines with J gene TRBJ1-2; no clear D. The receptor was derived from a middle-aged woman in good health and CMV-seronegative. What was sequenced was PBMCs. The CDR3 reads CASYSADRYGYTF. The CDR3 coding sequence is TGTGCCAGTTACAGTGCCGACCGCTATGGCTACACCTTC.